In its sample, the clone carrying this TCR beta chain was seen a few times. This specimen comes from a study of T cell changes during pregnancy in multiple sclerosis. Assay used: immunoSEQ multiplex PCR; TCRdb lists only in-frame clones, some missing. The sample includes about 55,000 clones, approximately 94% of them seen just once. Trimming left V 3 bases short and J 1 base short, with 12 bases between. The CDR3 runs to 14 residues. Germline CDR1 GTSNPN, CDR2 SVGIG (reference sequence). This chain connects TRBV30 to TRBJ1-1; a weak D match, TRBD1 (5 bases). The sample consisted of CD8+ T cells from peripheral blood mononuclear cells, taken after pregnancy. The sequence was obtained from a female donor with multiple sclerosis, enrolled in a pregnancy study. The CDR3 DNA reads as TGTGCCTGGAGCCTTGGAACAGGGAACACTGAAGCTTTCTTT. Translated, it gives CAWSLGTGNTEAFF.